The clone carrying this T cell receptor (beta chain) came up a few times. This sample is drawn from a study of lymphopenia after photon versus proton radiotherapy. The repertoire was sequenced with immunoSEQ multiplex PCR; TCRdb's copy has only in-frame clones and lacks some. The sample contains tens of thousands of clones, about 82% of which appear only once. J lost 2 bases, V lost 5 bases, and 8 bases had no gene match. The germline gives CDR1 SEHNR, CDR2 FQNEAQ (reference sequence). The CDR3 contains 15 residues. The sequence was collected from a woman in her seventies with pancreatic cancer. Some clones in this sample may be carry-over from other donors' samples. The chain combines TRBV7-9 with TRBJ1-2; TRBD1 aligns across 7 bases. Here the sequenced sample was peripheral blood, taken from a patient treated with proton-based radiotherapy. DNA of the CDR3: TGTGCCAGCAGCCAGGGACAGACAAGAAACTATGGCTACACCTTC. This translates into CASSQGQTRNYGYTF.